These 8 T cell receptor beta chains originate from one sample sequenced in a study of beta chain features in type 1 diabetes. Expressed TCRB transcripts got sequenced, as all isolated RNA was reverse transcribed. Repertoires were generated with immunoSEQ multiplex PCR, while TCRdb's copy carries only in-frame clones and drops some. The sample lists 900,000 or so clones; roughly a sixth were seen once. The sample was naive CD4+ T cells from blood. The receptors here all came from a woman in her late teens or twenties in good health.

This sequence joins TRBV6-6 and TRBJ2-5; TRBD1 matches at 9 bases. The germline gives CDR1 MNHNY, CDR2 SVGAGI (reference sequence). With 5 bases clipped from V and 1 base from J, the junction kept 5 bases outside the gene matches. The CDR3 spans 15 residues. This CDR3 is CASSRPGQGQETQYF. CDR3 coding DNA: TGTGCCAGCAGTCGACCGGGACAGGGCCAAGAGACCCAGTACTTC.

This chain joins TRBV7-9 and TRBJ1-1; D is unclear. Germline values: CDR1 SEHNR, CDR2 FQNEAQ (reference sequence). The CDR3 contains 13 residues. V gave up 1 base and J gave up 3 bases, with 6 bases separating them. In nucleotides, the CDR3 is TGTGCCAGCAGCTTAGTGACGGACACTGAAGCTTTCTTT. This gives the protein CASSLVTDTEAFF. The full variable domain, with the rest looked up from reference TRBV7-9 and TRBJ1-1, is DTGVSQNPRHKITKRGQNVTFRCDPISEHNRLYWYRQTLGQGPEFLTYFQNEAQLEKSRLLSDRFSAERPKGSFSTLEIQRTEQGDSAMYLCASSLVTDTEAFFGQGTRLTVV.

The rearrangement joins TRBV7-9 to TRBJ1-4; D is uncertain. The CDR3 is made up of 17 amino acids. V shed 0 bases and J shed 11 bases, with 22 bases lying between them. CDR1 is SEHNR, CDR2 FQNEAQ, per germline (reference sequence). The CDR3 reads CASSLAGAGTTPGKLFF. The CDR3, as DNA: TGTGCCAGCAGCTTAGCAGGTGCGGGCACAACTCCGGGGAAACTGTTTTTT.

The chain combines TRBV25-1 with TRBJ2-5; D not certain. Germline V CDR1 and CDR2: MGHDK, SYGVNS. Trimming stripped 4 bases from V and 4 bases from J, with 4 bases between. The CDR3 covers 11 residues. CDR3 bases: TGTGCCAGCAGTGCAGGAGAGACCCAGTACTTC. It translates to CASSAGETQYF.

The CDR3 loop reads CASSSPQTYEQYF. The CDR3 region has the DNA TGTGCCAGCAGCTCCCCCCAAACCTACGAGCAGTACTTC. This rearrangement joins TRBV7-2 to TRBJ2-7, with unresolved D. The CDR3 has 13 amino acids. Trimming stripped 4 bases from V and 2 bases from J, with 9 bases between. The V gene's germline CDR1 is SGHTA and CDR2 FQGNSA.

This CDR3 reads CASSALSSSYNEQFF. In DNA form, the CDR3 reads TGCGCCAGCAGCGCCCTTTCGAGCTCCTACAATGAGCAGTTCTTC. This chain links TRBV5-1 with TRBJ2-1; no firm D call. Trimming removed 4 bases at V and 0 bases at J, with 11 bases between. The CDR3 totals 15 residues. Germline CDR1 is SGHRS and CDR2 is YFSETQ.

The chain has TRBV4-2 and TRBJ2-3; the D gene is possibly TRBD2 (6 bases). The CDR3 contains 15 residues. Per the germline V gene, CDR1 is LGHNA and CDR2 is YNFKEQ. Trimming shortened V by 3 bases and J by 2 bases, and 12 bases separated the two germline ends. For the CDR3, the DNA is TGTGCCAGCAGCCATCGGGAGTTGGCCACAGATACGCAGTATTTT. It specifies CASSHRELATDTQYF.

This clone was observed a few times. The chain joins TRBV7-9 to TRBJ2-3, with 9 bases lining up with TRBD2. V lost 1 base to trimming and J lost 6 bases; unmatched junction nucleotides: 14. This CDR3 contains 18 residues. CDR1 SEHNR and CDR2 FQNEAQ come from the germline V gene (reference sequence). CDR3 amino acids: CASSLGLVSSGRSDTQYF. CDR3 in DNA: TGTGCCAGCAGCTTAGGCCTAGTTTCGAGCGGGAGGTCGGATACGCAGTATTTT.